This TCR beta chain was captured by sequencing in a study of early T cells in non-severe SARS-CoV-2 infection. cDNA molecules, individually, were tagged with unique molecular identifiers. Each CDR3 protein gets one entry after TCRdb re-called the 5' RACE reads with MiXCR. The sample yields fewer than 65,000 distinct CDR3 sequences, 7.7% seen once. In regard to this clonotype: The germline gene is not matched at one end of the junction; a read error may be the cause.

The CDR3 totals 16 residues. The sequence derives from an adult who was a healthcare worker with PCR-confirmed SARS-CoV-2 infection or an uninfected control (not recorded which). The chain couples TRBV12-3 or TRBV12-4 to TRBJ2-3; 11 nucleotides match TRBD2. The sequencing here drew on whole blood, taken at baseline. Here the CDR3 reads CASTLLLAGGADTQYF. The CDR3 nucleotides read TGTGCCAGCACTTTACTTCTAGCGGGGGGCGCAGATACGCAGTATTTT.